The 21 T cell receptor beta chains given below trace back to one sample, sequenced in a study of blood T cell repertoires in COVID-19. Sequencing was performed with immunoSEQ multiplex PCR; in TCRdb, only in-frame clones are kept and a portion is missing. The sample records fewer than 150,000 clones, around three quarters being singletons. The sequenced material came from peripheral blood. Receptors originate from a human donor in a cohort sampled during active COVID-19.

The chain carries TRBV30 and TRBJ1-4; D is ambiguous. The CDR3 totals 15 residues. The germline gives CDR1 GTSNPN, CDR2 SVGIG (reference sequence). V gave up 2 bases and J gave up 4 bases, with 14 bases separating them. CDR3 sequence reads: CAWSPGSSGNEKLFF. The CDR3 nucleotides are TGTGCCTGGAGTCCGGGGTCCTCGGGTAATGAAAAACTGTTTTTT. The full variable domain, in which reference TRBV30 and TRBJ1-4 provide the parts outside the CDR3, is SQTIHQWPATLVQPVGSPLSLECTVEGTSNPNLYWYRQAAGRGLQLLFYSVGIGQISSEVPQNLSASRPQDRQFILSSKKLLLSDSGFYLCAWSPGSSGNEKLFFGSGTQLSVL.

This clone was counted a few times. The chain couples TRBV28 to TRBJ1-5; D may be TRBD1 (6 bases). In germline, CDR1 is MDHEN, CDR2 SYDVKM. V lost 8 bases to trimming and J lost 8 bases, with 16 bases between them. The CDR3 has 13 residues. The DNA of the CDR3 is TGTGCCAGCCTGACAGGCCTCAGGAAGCCCCAGCATTTT. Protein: CASLTGLRKPQHF.

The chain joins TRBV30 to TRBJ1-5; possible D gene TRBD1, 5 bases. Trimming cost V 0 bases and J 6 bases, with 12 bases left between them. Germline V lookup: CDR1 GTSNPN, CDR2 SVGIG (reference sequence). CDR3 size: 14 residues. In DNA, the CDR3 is TGTGCCTGGAGTGTACCTGGGGGACTTCAGCCCCAGCATTTT. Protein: CAWSVPGGLQPQHF.

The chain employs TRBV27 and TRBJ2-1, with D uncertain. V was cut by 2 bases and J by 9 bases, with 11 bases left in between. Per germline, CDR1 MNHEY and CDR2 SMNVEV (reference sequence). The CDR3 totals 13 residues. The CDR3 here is CASSLGRFGEQFF. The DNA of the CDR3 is TGTGCCAGCAGTTTAGGCCGCTTTGGTGAGCAGTTCTTC.

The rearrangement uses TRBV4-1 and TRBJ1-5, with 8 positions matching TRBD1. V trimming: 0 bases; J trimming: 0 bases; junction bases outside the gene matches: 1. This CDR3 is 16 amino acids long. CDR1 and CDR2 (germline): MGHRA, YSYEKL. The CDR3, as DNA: TGCGCCAGCAGCCAAGAGACAGGGGTTAGCAATCAGCCCCAGCATTTT. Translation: CASSQETGVSNQPQHF.

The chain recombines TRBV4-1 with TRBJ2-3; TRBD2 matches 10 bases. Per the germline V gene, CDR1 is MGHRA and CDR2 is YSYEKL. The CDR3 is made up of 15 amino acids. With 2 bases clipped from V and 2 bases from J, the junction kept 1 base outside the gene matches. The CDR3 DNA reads TGCGCCAGCAGCCAACTAGCGGGGGTCACAGATACGCAGTATTTT. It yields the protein CASSQLAGVTDTQYF.

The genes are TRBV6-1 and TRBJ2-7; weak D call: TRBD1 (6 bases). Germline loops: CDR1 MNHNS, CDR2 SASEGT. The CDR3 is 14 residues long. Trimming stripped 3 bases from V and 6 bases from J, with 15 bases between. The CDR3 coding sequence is TGTGCCAGCAGTGACAGGGGCCCCGGTGGCGAGCAGTACTTC. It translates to CASSDRGPGGEQYF.

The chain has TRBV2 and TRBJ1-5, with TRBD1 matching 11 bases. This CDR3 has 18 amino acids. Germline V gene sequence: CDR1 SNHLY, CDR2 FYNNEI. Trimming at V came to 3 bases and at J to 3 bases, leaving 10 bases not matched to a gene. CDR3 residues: CASSDPSGTGGFNQPQHF. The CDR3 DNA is TGTGCCAGCAGTGATCCATCCGGGACAGGGGGATTCAATCAGCCCCAGCATTTT. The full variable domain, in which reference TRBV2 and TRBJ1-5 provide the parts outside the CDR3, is EPEVTQTPSHQVTQMGQEVILRCVPISNHLYFYWYRQILGQKVEFLVSFYNNEISEKSEIFDDQFSVERPDGSNFTLKIRSTKLEDSAMYFCASSDPSGTGGFNQPQHFGDGTRLSIL.

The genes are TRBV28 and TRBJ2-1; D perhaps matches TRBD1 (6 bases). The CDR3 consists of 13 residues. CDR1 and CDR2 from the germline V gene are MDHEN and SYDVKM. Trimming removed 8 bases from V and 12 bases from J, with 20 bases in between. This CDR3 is CASQPGTLVRQFF. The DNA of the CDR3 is TGTGCCAGCCAACCCGGGACACTCGTCAGGCAGTTCTTC.

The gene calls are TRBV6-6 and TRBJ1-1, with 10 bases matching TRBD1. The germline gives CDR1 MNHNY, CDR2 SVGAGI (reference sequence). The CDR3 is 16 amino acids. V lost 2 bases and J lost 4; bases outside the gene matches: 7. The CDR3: CASSYPGTGVGTEAFF. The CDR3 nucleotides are TGTGCCAGCAGTTACCCCGGGACAGGGGTTGGCACTGAAGCTTTCTTT.

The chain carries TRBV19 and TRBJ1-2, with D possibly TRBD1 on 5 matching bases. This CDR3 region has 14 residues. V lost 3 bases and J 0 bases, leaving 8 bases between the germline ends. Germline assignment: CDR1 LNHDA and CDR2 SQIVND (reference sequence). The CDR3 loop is CASSIQGANYGYTF. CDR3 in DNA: TGTGCCAGTAGTATTCAGGGCGCTAACTATGGCTACACCTTC.

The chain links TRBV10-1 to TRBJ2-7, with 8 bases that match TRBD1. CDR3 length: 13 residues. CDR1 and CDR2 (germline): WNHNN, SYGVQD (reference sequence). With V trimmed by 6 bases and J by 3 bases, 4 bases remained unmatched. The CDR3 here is CASSVDRDYEQYF. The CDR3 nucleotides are TGCGCCAGCAGCGTGGACAGGGACTACGAGCAGTACTTC.

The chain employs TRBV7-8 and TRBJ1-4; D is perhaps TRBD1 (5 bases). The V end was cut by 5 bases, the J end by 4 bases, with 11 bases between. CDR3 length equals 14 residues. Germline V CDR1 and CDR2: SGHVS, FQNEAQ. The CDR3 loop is CASSLLTDNEKLFF. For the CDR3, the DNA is TGTGCCAGCAGCCTACTGACAGATAATGAAAAACTGTTTTTT.

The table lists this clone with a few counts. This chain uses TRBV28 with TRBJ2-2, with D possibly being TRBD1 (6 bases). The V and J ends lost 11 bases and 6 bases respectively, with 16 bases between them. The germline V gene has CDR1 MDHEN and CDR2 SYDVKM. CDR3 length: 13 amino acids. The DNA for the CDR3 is TGTGCCGCGGTCCCGGCAGGGGCCGGGGAGCTGTTTTTT. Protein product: CAAVPAGAGELFF.

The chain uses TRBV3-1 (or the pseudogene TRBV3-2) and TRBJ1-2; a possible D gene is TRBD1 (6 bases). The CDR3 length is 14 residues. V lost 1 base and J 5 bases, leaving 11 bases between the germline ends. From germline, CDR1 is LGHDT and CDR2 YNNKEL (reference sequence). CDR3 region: CASSQGGGAYGYTF. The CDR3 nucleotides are TGTGCCAGCAGCCAAGGTGGGGGCGCGTATGGCTACACCTTC.

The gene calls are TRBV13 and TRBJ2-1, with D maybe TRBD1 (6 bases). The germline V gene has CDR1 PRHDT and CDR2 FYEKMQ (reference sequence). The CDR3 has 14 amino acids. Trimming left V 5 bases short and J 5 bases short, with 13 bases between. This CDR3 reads CASSPRQANNEQFF. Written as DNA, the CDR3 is TGTGCCAGCAGCCCCCGACAGGCGAACAATGAGCAGTTCTTC.

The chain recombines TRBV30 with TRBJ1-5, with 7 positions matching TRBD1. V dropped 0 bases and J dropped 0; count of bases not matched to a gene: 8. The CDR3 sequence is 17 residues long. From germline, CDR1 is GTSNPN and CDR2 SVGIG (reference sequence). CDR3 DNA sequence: TGTGCCTGGAGTGTGACAGGGCGAACTTATAGCAATCAGCCCCAGCATTTT. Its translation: CAWSVTGRTYSNQPQHF.

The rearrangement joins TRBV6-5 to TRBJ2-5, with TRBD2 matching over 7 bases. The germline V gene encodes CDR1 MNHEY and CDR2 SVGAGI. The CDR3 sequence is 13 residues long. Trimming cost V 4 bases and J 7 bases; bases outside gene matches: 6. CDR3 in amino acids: CASSSSGDRTQYF. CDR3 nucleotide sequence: TGTGCCAGCAGTTCCAGCGGGGACCGGACCCAGTACTTC.

The CDR3 coding sequence is TGTGCCAGCAGCGGAAGAACGACAGGGGACAACACCGGGGAGCTGTTTTTT. This translates into CASSGRTTGDNTGELFF. The chain joins TRBV9 to TRBJ2-2; the match to TRBD1 covers 8 bases. The CDR3 extends over 17 amino acids. V dropped 3 bases and J dropped 2; count of bases not matched to a gene: 9. Germline V lookup: CDR1 SGDLS, CDR2 YYNGEE.

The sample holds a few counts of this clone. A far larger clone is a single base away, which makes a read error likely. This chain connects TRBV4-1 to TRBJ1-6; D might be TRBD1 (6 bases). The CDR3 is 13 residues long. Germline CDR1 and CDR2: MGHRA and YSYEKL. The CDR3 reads CARSRQENSPLHF. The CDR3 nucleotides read TGCGCCCGCAGCCGACAGGAAAATTCACCCCTCCACTTT.

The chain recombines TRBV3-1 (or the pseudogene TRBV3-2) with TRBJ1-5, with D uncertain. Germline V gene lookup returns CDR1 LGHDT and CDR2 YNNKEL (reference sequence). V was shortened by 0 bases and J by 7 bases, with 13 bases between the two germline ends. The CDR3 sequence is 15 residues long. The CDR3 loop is CASSQDRFPGQPQHF. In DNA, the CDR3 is TGTGCCAGCAGCCAAGACAGGTTCCCTGGACAGCCCCAGCATTTT.